This entry lists 28 T cell receptor beta chains sequenced from one sample in a study of OX40 agonist ivuxolimab in advanced cancers. The repertoire was sequenced with immunoSEQ multiplex PCR; TCRdb's copy has only in-frame clones and lacks some. Of 20,000 to 25,000 clones listed, around 85% were seen once; the top ten hold about a sixth. The sequencing here drew on CD4+ or CD8+ T cells sorted from blood, taken in a trial of the OX40 agonist ivuxolimab. All receptors come from an adult with an advanced solid tumor such as melanoma, head and neck, liver or kidney cancer.

The chain carries TRBV5-1 and TRBJ2-5, with TRBD1 identical over 8 bases. The trim removed 4 bases at V and 4 bases at J, leaving 6 bases unmatched. This CDR3 is 14 amino acids long. Germline lookup yields CDR1 SGHRS and CDR2 YFSETQ. CDR3 loop: CASSTGTGGETQYF. The CDR3 DNA reads TGCGCCAGCAGCACAGGGACAGGTGGAGAGACCCAGTACTTC.

V is TRBV7-9 and J is TRBJ2-7, with TRBD2 identical over 14 bases. The CDR3 is 16 amino acids. Germline V gene lookup returns CDR1 SEHNR and CDR2 FQNEAQ (reference sequence). Trimming cost V 4 bases and J 6 bases; bases outside gene matches: 8. Here the CDR3 DNA reads TGTGCCAGCAGCTCGGGACTAGCGGGGGCCCTGAGCGAGCAGTACTTC. Translated, it gives CASSSGLAGALSEQYF.

The chain uses TRBV4-3 and TRBJ2-1; TRBD1 is a possible D gene (6 bases). With 4 bases removed from V and 5 bases from J, the gap between germline ends came to 18 bases. This CDR3 spans 16 amino acids. The germline V gene has CDR1 LGHNA and CDR2 YSLEER. CDR3 amino acids: CASSRQGTRPNNEQFF. CDR3 coding DNA: TGCGCCAGCAGCCGCCAGGGGACGCGTCCGAACAATGAGCAGTTCTTC.

The V and J genes are TRBV9 and TRBJ2-1; 10 nucleotides align to TRBD2. This CDR3 contains 15 residues. The ends lost 1 base at V and 6 bases at J; junction bases unmatched: 4. CDR1 SGDLS and CDR2 YYNGEE come from the germline V gene. This chain's CDR3 is CASSVRASGSNEQFF. The CDR3 DNA is TGTGCCAGCAGCGTAAGGGCTAGCGGGAGCAATGAGCAGTTCTTC. Using reference TRBV9 and TRBJ2-1 for the parts outside the CDR3, the full variable domain is DSGVTQTPKHLITATGQRVTLRCSPRSGDLSVYWYQQSLDQGLQFLIQYYNGEERAKGNILERFSAQQFPDLHSELNLSSLELGDSALYFCASSVRASGSNEQFFGPGTRLTVL.

This chain links TRBV6-1 with TRBJ1-5; weak D call: TRBD1 (5 bases). Looked up from germline, CDR1 is MNHNS and CDR2 is SASEGT. This CDR3 is built from 16 residues. Trimming pared 1 base from V and 5 bases from J, leaving 15 bases between. The CDR3 DNA is TGTGCCAGCAGTGAAGTTTCGGGTCCGGGGCATCAGCCCCAGCATTTT. It translates to CASSEVSGPGHQPQHF.

The chain employs TRBV2 and TRBJ2-7; 10 nucleotides line up with TRBD2. This CDR3 comprises 13 residues. Germline V gene lookup returns CDR1 SNHLY and CDR2 FYNNEI. The trim removed 7 bases at V and 5 bases at J, leaving 5 bases unmatched. In DNA form, the CDR3 reads TGTGCCAGCAAGAAGCGGGGGGGCGACGAGCAGTACTTC. Its translation: CASKKRGGDEQYF.

The rearrangement joins TRBV9 to TRBJ2-1, with a possible D match to TRBD2 (6 bases). V was pared by 5 bases and J by 1 base, with 19 bases between. CDR1 SGDLS and CDR2 YYNGEE come from the germline V gene. This CDR3 has 17 residues. The CDR3 loop reads CASSEVEGGWSYNEQFF. CDR3 nucleotides: TGTGCCAGCAGTGAAGTAGAAGGAGGGTGGTCCTACAATGAGCAGTTCTTC.

CDR3: CSVEDPGGTDTQYF. The CDR3 nucleotides read TGCAGCGTTGAAGATCCAGGTGGCACAGATACGCAGTATTTT. The chain links TRBV29-1 to TRBJ2-3; D not resolved. With 0 bases removed from V and 1 base from J, the gap between germline ends came to 8 bases. The germline gives CDR1 SQVTM, CDR2 ANQGSEA. The CDR3 sequence is 14 residues long.

The rearrangement links TRBV5-1 to TRBJ1-4; 7 bases map to TRBD1. The V gene end was trimmed by 0 bases and the J gene end by 4 bases; junction bases not matched to a gene: 6. This CDR3 is 16 amino acids long. The germline gives CDR1 SGHRS, CDR2 YFSETQ. CDR3 amino acids: CASSLGQGVVNEKLFF. CDR3 DNA: TGCGCCAGCAGCTTGGGGCAGGGGGTAGTTAATGAAAAACTGTTTTTT. Looking up the rest from reference TRBV5-1 and TRBJ1-4 gives the full variable domain: KAGVTQTPRYLIKTRGQQVTLSCSPISGHRSVSWYQQTPGQGLQFLFEYFSETQRNKGNFPGRFSGRQFSNSRSEMNVSTLELGDSALYLCASSLGQGVVNEKLFFGSGTQLSVL.

This chain connects TRBV30 to TRBJ2-7, with a tentative D call TRBD1 (6 bases). Trimming took 2 bases from V and 4 from J, leaving 15 bases between them. Germline-derived CDR1 and CDR2 are GTSNPN and SVGIG (reference sequence). The CDR3 length is 14 residues. The CDR3 here is CAWSMDTGSYEQYF. Here the CDR3 DNA reads TGTGCCTGGAGTATGGATACAGGGTCTTACGAGCAGTACTTC.

The rearrangement joins TRBV5-1 to TRBJ2-7; D is possibly TRBD1 or TRBD2 (7 bases each). The CDR3 consists of 15 residues. V was pared by 4 bases and J by 6 bases, with 20 bases between. CDR1 and CDR2 (germline): SGHRS, YFSETQ. Written as DNA, the CDR3 is TGCGCCAGCAGCAATCCTCCAGGGGGGGGTTCCGAGCAGTACTTC. It is translated as CASSNPPGGGSEQYF.

The chain has TRBV7-2 and TRBJ2-7; D might be TRBD1 (6 bases). Germline CDR1 and CDR2: SGHTA and FQGNSA. Trimming cost V 3 bases and J 2 bases, with 11 bases left between them. CDR3 length: 14 residues. The CDR3 is CASSLRQAPYEQYF. CDR3 DNA sequence: TGTGCCAGCAGCTTGAGACAGGCTCCCTACGAGCAGTACTTC.

V usage is TRBV19 and J usage is TRBJ2-7, with D unresolved. This CDR3 comprises 14 residues. Germline CDR1 is LNHDA and CDR2 is SQIVND (reference sequence). The germline V and J ends were trimmed by 5 bases and 1 base, with 12 bases remaining between them. For the CDR3, the DNA is TGTGCCAGTAGTCGGTTATCTAGTTCCTACGAGCAGTACTTC. It is translated as CASSRLSSSYEQYF.

V gene TRBV4-1 combines with J gene TRBJ2-6, with D uncertain. The V and J ends lost 2 bases and 0 bases respectively, with 5 bases between them. CDR1 and CDR2 from the germline V gene are MGHRA and YSYEKL. This CDR3 comprises 15 residues. The CDR3 reads CASSQQSSGANVLTF. CDR3 nucleotides: TGCGCCAGCAGCCAACAGAGCTCTGGGGCCAACGTCCTGACTTTC.

The CDR3 DNA sequence: TGTGCCAGCAGCACGGGGAACGAGGGTTTTATGGACTATGAGCAGTTCTTC. This encodes CASSTGNEGFMDYEQFF. V gene TRBV5-6 combines with J gene TRBJ2-1, with TRBD2 as a possible D gene (5 bases). Germline V lookup: CDR1 SGHDT, CDR2 YYEEEE. This CDR3 is built from 17 residues. Trimming pared 4 bases from V and 8 bases from J, leaving 25 bases between.

The chain uses TRBV5-1 and TRBJ2-7, with D perhaps matching TRBD1 (5 bases). V was clipped by 0 bases and J by 5 bases, with 18 bases between them. The V gene's germline CDR1 is SGHRS and CDR2 YFSETQ. The CDR3 has 16 amino acids. Here the CDR3 reads CASSLVSPHEGDEQYF. CDR3 DNA: TGCGCCAGCAGCTTGGTCTCCCCCCACGAAGGGGACGAGCAGTACTTC.

The chain employs TRBV18 and TRBJ2-1, with 9 bases identical to TRBD2. Germline CDR1 KGHSH, CDR2 LQKENI. Losses at the gene ends were 3 bases for V and 6 bases for J; bases not matched to a gene: 3. The length of the CDR3 is 14 residues. The CDR3 DNA reads TGTGCCAGCTCACCCGGCGGGAGGGCCAATGAGCAGTTCTTC. This codes for CASSPGGRANEQFF.

V and J are TRBV5-1 and TRBJ2-3, with 9 bases that match TRBD2. The germline CDR1 and CDR2 sequences are SGHRS and YFSETQ. Trimming removed 0 bases from V and 6 bases from J; junction bases left unmatched: 2. The CDR3 consists of 14 residues. The chain's CDR3 is CASSLVREGDTQYF. The DNA of the CDR3 is TGCGCCAGCAGCTTGGTGCGGGAGGGGGATACGCAGTATTTT.

This chain joins TRBV5-4 and TRBJ2-1; D uncertain. V lost 2 bases and J 6 bases, leaving 9 bases between the germline ends. CDR1 and CDR2 from the germline V gene are SGHNT and YYREEE (reference sequence). CDR3 length: 13 residues. DNA for the CDR3: TGTGCCAGCAGCTTTGCGCTAGTCAATGAGCAGTTCTTC. Translation gives CASSFALVNEQFF.

This chain joins TRBV5-4 and TRBJ2-3; tentatively, D is TRBD2 (7 bases). This CDR3 has 18 amino acids. Germline CDR1 is SGHNT and CDR2 is YYREEE (reference sequence). The V end was cut by 4 bases, the J end by 0 bases, with 21 bases between. Here the CDR3 DNA reads TGTGCCAGCAGCGTTGTAATAGGGGGGGGATCTAGCACAGATACGCAGTATTTT. Its protein product is CASSVVIGGGSSTDTQYF.

V gene TRBV5-6 combines with J gene TRBJ2-3; D may be TRBD2 (5 bases). CDR1 and CDR2 from the germline V gene are SGHDT and YYEEEE. The CDR3 length is 13 residues. V lost 4 bases and J lost 6, with 12 bases in between. CDR3 nucleotides: TGTGCCAGCAGCGGAGGTCTAGGGGATACGCAGTATTTT. Amino acid sequence: CASSGGLGDTQYF.

This clone is a singleton in its sample. The chain has TRBV30 and TRBJ2-1, with 7 nucleotides matching TRBD2. The CDR3 covers 14 residues. Germline V gene sequence: CDR1 GTSNPN, CDR2 SVGIG (reference sequence). Trimming removed 2 bases from V and 1 base from J; junction bases left unmatched: 2. DNA for the CDR3: TGTGCCTGGAGTCGCGGGAGATCCTACAATGAGCAGTTCTTC. This codes for CAWSRGRSYNEQFF.

The chain uses TRBV18 and TRBJ2-2, with 8 bases that match TRBD1. The germline V gene encodes CDR1 KGHSH and CDR2 LQKENI. The trim removed 1 base at V and 0 bases at J, leaving 7 bases unmatched. This CDR3 has 18 residues. DNA of the CDR3: TGTGCCAGCTCACCACTAGGTTCAGGGGGCCCGAACACCGGGGAGCTGTTTTTT. Translated, it gives CASSPLGSGGPNTGELFF.

The rearrangement joins TRBV7-9 to TRBJ2-1, with no clear D. V was cut by 4 bases and J by 0 bases, with 10 bases left in between. The germline V gene has CDR1 SEHNR and CDR2 FQNEAQ (reference sequence). CDR3 length: 15 residues. The CDR3 reads CASSSGRRSYNEQFF. As DNA, the CDR3 is TGTGCCAGCAGCTCCGGTCGGCGCTCCTACAATGAGCAGTTCTTC.

This rearrangement joins TRBV6-5 to TRBJ2-2; TRBD1 aligns across 7 bases. Germline trimming cut 2 bases from V and 4 bases from J; bases unmatched to any gene: 7. This CDR3 region has 16 residues. Germline-derived CDR1 and CDR2 are MNHEY and SVGAGI. CDR3 residues: CASSYRQGHTTGELFF. Here the CDR3 DNA reads TGTGCCAGCAGTTACCGACAGGGTCACACCACCGGGGAGCTGTTTTTT.

The V call is TRBV9, the J call TRBJ1-4; a possible D gene is TRBD1 (5 bases). The CDR3 loop spans 17 amino acids. Germline V gives CDR1 SGDLS, CDR2 YYNGEE. Deletions cut 0 bases from V and 4 bases from J, with 16 bases between. CDR3 protein: CASSVGLRGPINEKLFF. The CDR3 DNA sequence: TGTGCCAGCAGCGTAGGGTTGAGGGGCCCTATTAATGAAAAACTGTTTTTT. Combining the CDR3 with reference TRBV9 and TRBJ1-4 gives the whole variable domain DSGVTQTPKHLITATGQRVTLRCSPRSGDLSVYWYQQSLDQGLQFLIQYYNGEERAKGNILERFSAQQFPDLHSELNLSSLELGDSALYFCASSVGLRGPINEKLFFGSGTQLSVL.

V is TRBV27 and J is TRBJ2-1; 7 bases match TRBD2. The trim removed 5 bases at V and 4 bases at J, leaving 8 bases unmatched. The CDR3 loop spans 15 amino acids. Germline CDR1 and CDR2: MNHEY and SMNVEV (reference sequence). The CDR3 bases are TGTGCCAGCAGTCAGACGGGGGGTTCTTACAATGAGCAGTTCTTC. It codes for CASSQTGGSYNEQFF.

The V and J genes are TRBV6-6 and TRBJ2-1; D is tentatively TRBD1 or TRBD2 (5 bases each). V lost 8 bases, J lost 6 bases, and 11 bases lay in between. Germline CDR1 is MNHNY and CDR2 is SVGAGI (reference sequence). The CDR3 is 12 amino acids. The CDR3 spells CASSVGVNEQFF. CDR3 in DNA: TGTGCCAGCTCGGTGGGGGTCAATGAGCAGTTCTTC.